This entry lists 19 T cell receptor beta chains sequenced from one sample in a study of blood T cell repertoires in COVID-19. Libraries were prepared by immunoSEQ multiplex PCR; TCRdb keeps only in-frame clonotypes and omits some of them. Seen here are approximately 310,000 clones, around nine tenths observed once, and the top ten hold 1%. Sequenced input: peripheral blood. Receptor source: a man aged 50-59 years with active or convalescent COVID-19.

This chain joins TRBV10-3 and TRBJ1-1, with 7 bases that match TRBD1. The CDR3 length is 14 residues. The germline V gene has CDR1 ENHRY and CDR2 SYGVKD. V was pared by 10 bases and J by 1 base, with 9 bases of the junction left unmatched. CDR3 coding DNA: TGTGCCACAGTACGGACAGGAGGGAACACTGAAGCTTTCTTT. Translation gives CATVRTGGNTEAFF.

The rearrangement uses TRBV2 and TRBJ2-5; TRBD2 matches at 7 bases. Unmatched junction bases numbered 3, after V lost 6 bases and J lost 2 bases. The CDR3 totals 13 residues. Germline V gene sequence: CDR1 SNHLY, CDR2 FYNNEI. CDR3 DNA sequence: TGTGCCAGCAGCGCGGGACTACAAGAGACCCAGTACTTC. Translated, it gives CASSAGLQETQYF. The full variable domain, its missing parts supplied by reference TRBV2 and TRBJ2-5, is EPEVTQTPSHQVTQMGQEVILRCVPISNHLYFYWYRQILGQKVEFLVSFYNNEISEKSEIFDDQFSVERPDGSNFTLKIRSTKLEDSAMYFCASSAGLQETQYFGPGTRLLVL.

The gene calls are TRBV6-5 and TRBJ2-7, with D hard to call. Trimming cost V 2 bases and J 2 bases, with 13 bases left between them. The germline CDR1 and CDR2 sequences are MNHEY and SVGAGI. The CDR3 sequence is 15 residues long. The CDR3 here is CASSYAEGGTYEQYF. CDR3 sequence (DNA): TGTGCCAGCAGTTACGCGGAAGGCGGAACCTACGAGCAGTACTTC.

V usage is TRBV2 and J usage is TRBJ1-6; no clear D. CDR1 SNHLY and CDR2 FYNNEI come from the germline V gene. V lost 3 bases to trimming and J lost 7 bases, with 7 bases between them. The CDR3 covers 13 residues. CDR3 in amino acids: CASSEESNSPLHF. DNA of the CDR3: TGTGCCAGCAGTGAGGAGAGCAATTCACCCCTCCACTTT.

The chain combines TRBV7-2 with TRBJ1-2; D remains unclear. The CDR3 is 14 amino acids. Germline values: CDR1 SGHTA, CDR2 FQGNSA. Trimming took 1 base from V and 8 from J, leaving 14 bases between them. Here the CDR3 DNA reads TGTGCCAGCAGCTTAGTCCCCAGGTTTCAAGGCTACACCTTC. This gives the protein CASSLVPRFQGYTF.

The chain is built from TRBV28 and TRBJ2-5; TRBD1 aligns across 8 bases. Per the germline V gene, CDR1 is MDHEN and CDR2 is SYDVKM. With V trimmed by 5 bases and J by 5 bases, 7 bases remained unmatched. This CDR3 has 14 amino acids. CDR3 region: CASSPQGASETQYF. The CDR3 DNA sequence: TGTGCCAGCAGTCCCCAGGGGGCATCGGAGACCCAGTACTTC.

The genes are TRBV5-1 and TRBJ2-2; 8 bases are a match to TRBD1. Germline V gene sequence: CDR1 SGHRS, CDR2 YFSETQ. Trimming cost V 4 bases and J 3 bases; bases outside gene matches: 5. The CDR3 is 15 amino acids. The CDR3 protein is CASSPLTGDTGELFF. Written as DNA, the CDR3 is TGCGCCAGCAGCCCATTGACAGGGGACACCGGGGAGCTGTTTTTT.

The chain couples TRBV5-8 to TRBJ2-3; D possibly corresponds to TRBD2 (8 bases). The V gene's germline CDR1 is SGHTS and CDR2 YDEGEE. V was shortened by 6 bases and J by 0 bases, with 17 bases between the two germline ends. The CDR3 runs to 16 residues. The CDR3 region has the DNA TGTGCCAGCAACCCCCGGGAGGGACAGAGCACAGATACGCAGTATTTT. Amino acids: CASNPREGQSTDTQYF.

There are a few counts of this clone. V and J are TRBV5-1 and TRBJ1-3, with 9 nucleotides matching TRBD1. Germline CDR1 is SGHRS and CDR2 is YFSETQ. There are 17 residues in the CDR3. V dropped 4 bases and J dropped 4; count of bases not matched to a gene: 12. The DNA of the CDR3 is TGCGCCAGCAGCCTCCAAGGGGGACAGGGAACCGGAAACACCATATATTTT. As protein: CASSLQGGQGTGNTIYF.

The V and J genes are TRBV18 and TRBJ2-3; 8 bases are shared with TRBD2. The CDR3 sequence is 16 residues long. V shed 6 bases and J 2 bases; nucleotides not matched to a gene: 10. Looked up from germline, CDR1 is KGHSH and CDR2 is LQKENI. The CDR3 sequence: CASSLRTSRNTDTQYF. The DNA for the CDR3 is TGTGCCAGCTCGCTACGGACTAGCAGAAACACAGATACGCAGTATTTT.

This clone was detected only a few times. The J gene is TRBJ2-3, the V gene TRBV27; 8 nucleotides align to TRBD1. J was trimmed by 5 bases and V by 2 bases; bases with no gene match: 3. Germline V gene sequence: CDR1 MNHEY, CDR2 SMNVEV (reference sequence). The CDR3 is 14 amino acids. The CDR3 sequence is CASSLRTGGDTQYF. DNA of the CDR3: TGTGCCAGCAGTTTACGAACAGGGGGAGATACGCAGTATTTT.

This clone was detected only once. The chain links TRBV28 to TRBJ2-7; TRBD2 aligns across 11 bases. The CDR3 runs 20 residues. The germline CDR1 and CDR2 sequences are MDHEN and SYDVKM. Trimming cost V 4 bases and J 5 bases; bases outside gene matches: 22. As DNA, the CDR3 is TGTGCCAGCAGTTCTCCCCCCGTGACTAGCGGGACCTTCCGGTATCACGAGCAGTACTTC. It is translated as CASSSPPVTSGTFRYHEQYF. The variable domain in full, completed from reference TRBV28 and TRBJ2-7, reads DVKVTQSSRYLVKRTGEKVFLECVQDMDHENMFWYRQDPGLGLRLIYFSYDVKMKEKGDIPEGYSVSREKKERFSLILESASTNQTSMYLCASSSPPVTSGTFRYHEQYFGPGTRLTVT.

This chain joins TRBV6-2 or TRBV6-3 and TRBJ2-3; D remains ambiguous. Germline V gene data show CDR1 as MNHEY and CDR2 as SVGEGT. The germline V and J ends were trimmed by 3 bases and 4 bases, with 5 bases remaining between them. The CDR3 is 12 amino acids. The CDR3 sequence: CASSYVSDTQYF. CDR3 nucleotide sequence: TGTGCCAGCAGTTATGTCTCAGATACGCAGTATTTT.

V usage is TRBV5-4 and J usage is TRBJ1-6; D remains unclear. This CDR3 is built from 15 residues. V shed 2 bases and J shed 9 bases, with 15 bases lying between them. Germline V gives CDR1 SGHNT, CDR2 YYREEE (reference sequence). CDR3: CASSFDLGGSSPLHF. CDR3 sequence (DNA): TGTGCCAGCAGCTTTGACCTTGGAGGATCTTCACCCCTCCACTTT.

The CDR3 loop reads CASSSRAKRGGVMDEQFF. CDR3 nucleotide sequence: TGTGCCAGCAGCTCCAGGGCTAAGCGGGGGGGAGTTATGGATGAGCAGTTCTTC. The chain has TRBV7-9 and TRBJ2-1, with 10 bases matching TRBD2. The germline CDR1 and CDR2 sequences are SEHNR and FQNEAQ (reference sequence). This CDR3 contains 18 residues. Germline trimming cut 4 bases from V and 8 bases from J; bases unmatched to any gene: 17.

DNA for the CDR3: TGTGCCACCAGTTTTATTAACTATGGCTACACCTTC. Protein product: CATSFINYGYTF. V gene TRBV15 combines with J gene TRBJ1-2; no firm D call. Germline V gene data show CDR1 as LNHNV and CDR2 as YYDKDF (reference sequence). V shed 6 bases and J shed 1 base, with 6 bases lying between them. The CDR3 totals 12 residues.

The CDR3 DNA is TGTGCCAGCAGCCTGCCTCCTAGCGGGGCCTACAATGAGCAGTTCTTC. Translated, it gives CASSLPPSGAYNEQFF. This chain connects TRBV5-4 to TRBJ2-1, with 9 bases matching TRBD2. The CDR3 extends over 16 amino acids. The V segment lost 4 bases and the J segment 2 bases; nucleotides outside the gene matches: 7. CDR1 and CDR2 (germline): SGHNT, YYREEE (reference sequence).

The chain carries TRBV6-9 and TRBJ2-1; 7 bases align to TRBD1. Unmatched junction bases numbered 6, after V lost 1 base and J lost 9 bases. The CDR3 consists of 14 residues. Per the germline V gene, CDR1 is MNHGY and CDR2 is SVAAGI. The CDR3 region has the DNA TGTGCCAGCAGTTATTTCGGGACAGCGACTGAGCAGTTCTTC. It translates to CASSYFGTATEQFF.

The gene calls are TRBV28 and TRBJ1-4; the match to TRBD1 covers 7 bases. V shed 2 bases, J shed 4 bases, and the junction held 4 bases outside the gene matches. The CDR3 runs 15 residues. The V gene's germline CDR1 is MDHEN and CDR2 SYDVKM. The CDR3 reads CASSLGTAFNEKLFF. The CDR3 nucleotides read TGTGCCAGCAGTTTAGGGACAGCTTTTAATGAAAAACTGTTTTTT.